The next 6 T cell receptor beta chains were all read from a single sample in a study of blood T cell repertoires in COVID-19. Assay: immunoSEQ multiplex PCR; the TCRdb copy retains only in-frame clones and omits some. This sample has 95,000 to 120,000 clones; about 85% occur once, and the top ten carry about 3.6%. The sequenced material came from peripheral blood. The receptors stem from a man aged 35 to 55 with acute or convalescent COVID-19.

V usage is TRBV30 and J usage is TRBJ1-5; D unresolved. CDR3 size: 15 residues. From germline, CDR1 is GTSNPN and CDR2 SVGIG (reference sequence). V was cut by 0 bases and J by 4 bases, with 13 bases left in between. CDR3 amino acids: CAWSVNNYGNQPQHF. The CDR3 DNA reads TGTGCCTGGAGTGTAAACAATTACGGGAATCAGCCCCAGCATTTT.

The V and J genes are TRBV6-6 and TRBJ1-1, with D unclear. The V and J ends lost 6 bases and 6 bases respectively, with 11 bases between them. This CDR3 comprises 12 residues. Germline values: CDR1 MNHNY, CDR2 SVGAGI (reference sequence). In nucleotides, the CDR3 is TGTGCCAGCAGCTATACCGTTGCTGAAGCTTTCTTT. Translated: CASSYTVAEAFF.

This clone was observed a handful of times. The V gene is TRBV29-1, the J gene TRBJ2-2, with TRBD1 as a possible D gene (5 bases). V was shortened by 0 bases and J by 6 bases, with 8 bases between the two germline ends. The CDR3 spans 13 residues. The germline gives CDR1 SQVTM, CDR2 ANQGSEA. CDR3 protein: CSVEEAGPGELFF. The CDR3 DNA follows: TGCAGCGTTGAAGAGGCAGGGCCCGGGGAGCTGTTTTTT.

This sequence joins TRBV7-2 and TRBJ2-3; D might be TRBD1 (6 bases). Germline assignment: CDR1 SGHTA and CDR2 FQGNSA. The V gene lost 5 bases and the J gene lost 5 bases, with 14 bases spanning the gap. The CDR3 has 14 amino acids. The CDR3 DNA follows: TGTGCCAGCAGCCCAGGGGTGGCGCGAGATACGCAGTATTTT. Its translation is CASSPGVARDTQYF.

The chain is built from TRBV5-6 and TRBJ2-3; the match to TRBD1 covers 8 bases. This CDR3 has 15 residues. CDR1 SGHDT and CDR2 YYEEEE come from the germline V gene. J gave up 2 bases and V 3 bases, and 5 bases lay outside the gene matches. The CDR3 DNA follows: TGTGCCAGCAGCTCATTGGACAGGGACACAGATACGCAGTATTTT. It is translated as CASSSLDRDTDTQYF.

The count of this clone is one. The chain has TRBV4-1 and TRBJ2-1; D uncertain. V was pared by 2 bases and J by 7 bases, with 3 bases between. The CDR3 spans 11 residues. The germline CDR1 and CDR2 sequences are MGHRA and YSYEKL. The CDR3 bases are TGCGCCAGCAGCCAATCTAATGAGCAGTTCTTC. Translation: CASSQSNEQFF.